This T cell receptor (beta chain) is drawn from a study of T cells in Graves' hyperthyroidism and ophthalmopathy. Study summary: At the time of initial diagnosis and before any treatment, peripheral blood was collected.

Newly diagnosed hyperthyroidism patients aged 18 to 65 years had disease lasting under 2 months. The diagnostic basis comprised clinical symptoms, serum thyroxine and TRAb, thyroid ultrasound and orbital computed tomography. The authors obtained PBMCs from more than 9.5 ml of fresh peripheral blood. The ends lost 5 bases at V and 0 bases at J; junction bases unmatched: 17. The germline CDR1 and CDR2 sequences are LNHDA and SQIVND (reference sequence). The length of the CDR3 is 19 residues. RNA transcripts yielded amplified TCR beta CDR3 regions. HTBI primers were employed in a first-round RT-PCR of the TCR CDR3. TCRdb re-derived calls from the multiplex PCR reads in MiXCR, one entry per CDR3 protein. The sample consists of approximately 400,000 distinct CDR3 sequences, approximately 14% of them appearing once. This clonotype occurred many times.

Sequencing was performed on blood. The rearrangement uses TRBV19 and TRBJ1-1; the match to TRBD1 covers 8 bases. The sequence was obtained from a young woman with Graves' hyperthyroidism. The CDR3 nucleotides read TGTGCCAGTAGTCTCCGGGACAGGTTAGGGAATCAGGTGAACACTGAAGCTTTCTTT. Translation gives CASSLRDRLGNQVNTEAFF.